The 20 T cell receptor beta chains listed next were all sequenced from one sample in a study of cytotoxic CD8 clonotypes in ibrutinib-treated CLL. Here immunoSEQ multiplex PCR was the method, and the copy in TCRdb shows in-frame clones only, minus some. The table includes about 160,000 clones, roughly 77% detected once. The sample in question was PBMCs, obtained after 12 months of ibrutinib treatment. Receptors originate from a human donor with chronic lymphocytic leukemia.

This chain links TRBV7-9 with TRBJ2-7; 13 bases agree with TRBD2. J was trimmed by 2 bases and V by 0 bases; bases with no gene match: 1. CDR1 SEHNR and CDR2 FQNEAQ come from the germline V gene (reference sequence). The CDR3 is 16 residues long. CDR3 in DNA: TGTGCCAGCAGCTTAGCGACTAGCGGGGGGACCTACGAGCAGTACTTC. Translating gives CASSLATSGGTYEQYF.

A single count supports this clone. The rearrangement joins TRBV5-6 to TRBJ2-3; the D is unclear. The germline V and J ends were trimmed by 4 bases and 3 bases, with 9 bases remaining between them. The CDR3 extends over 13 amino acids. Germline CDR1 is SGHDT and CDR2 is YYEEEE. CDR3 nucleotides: TGTGCCAGCAGCATTGCCGGGACAGATACGCAGTATTTT. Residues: CASSIAGTDTQYF.

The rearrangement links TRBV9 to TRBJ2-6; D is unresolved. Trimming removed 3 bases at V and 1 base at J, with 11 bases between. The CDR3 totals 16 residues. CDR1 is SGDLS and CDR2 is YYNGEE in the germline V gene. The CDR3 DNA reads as TGTGCCAGCAGCGACCCTAGTACGTCTGGGGCCAACGTCCTGACTTTC. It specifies CASSDPSTSGANVLTF.

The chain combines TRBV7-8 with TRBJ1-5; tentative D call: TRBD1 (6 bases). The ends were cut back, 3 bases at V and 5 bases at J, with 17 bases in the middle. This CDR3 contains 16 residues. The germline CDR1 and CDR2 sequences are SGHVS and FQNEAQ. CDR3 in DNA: TGTGCCAGCAGCTTCTCCCTCGGAGAGGGGGATCAGCCCCAGCATTTT. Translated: CASSFSLGEGDQPQHF.

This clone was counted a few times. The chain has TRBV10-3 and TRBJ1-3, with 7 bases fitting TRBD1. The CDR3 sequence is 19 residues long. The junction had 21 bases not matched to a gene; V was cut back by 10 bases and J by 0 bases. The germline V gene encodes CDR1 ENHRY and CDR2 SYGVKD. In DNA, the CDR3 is TGTGCCACCCCCGCGGGTCGACAGGGTCCCCAGAGCTCTGGAAACACCATATATTTT. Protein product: CATPAGRQGPQSSGNTIYF.

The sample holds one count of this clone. The CDR3 bases are TGTGCCAGCAGCACCCCACTAGCGGGAGTCAACGAGCAGTACTTC. This gives the protein CASSTPLAGVNEQYF. V is TRBV5-5 and J is TRBJ2-7; 11 bases fit TRBD2. The germline gives CDR1 SGHKS, CDR2 YYEKEE (reference sequence). The CDR3 extends over 15 amino acids. V dropped 4 bases and J dropped 5; count of bases not matched to a gene: 8.

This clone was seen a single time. CDR3 bases: TGTGCCAGCTCCCTAACGGCCGAACGGGAGACCCAGTACTTC. It translates to CASSLTAERETQYF. The J gene is TRBJ2-5, the V gene TRBV18; D is unclear. V was cut by 6 bases and J by 5 bases, with 16 bases left in between. The CDR3 is 14 amino acids. The germline gives CDR1 KGHSH, CDR2 LQKENI.

DNA for the CDR3: TGTGCCAGCAGTTCTCGGACAGGGTCATACGAGCAGTACTTC. Translating gives CASSSRTGSYEQYF. This chain uses TRBV27 with TRBJ2-7; the match to TRBD1 covers 8 bases. Germline V lookup: CDR1 MNHEY, CDR2 SMNVEV (reference sequence). The CDR3 has 14 amino acids. After removal of 4 bases from V and 4 bases from J, the junction contained 6 bases not matched to a gene.

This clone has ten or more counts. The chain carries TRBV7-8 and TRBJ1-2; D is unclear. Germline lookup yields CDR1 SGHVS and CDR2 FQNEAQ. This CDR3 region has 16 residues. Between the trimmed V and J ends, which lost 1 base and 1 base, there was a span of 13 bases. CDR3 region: CASSLERIELNYGYTF. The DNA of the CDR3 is TGTGCCAGCAGCTTAGAACGGATAGAACTTAACTATGGCTACACCTTC.

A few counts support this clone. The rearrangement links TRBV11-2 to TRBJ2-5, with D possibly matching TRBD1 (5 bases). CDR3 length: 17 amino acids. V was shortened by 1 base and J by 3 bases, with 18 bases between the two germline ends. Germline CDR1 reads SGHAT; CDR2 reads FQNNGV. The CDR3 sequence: CASSLASSRVGKETQYF. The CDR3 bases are TGTGCCAGCAGCTTAGCCTCCTCCAGGGTCGGTAAAGAGACCCAGTACTTC. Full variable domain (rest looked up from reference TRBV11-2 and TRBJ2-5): EAGVAQSPRYKIIEKRQSVAFWCNPISGHATLYWYQQILGQGPKLLIQFQNNGVVDDSQLPKDRFSAERLKGVDSTLKIQPAKLEDSAVYLCASSLASSRVGKETQYFGPGTRLLVL.

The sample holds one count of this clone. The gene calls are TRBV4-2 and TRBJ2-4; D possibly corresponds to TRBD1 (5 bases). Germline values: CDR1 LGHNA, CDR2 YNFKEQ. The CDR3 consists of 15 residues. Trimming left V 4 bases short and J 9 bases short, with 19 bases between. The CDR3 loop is CASSPHQDTPGIQYF. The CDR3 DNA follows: TGTGCCAGCAGCCCTCATCAGGACACCCCCGGCATTCAGTACTTC.

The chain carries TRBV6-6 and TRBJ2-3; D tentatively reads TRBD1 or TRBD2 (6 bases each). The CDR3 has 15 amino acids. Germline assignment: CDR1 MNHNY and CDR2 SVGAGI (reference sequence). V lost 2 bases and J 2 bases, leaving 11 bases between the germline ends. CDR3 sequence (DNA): TGTGCCAGCAGTTACAGGGGGGAGTTCACAGATACGCAGTATTTT. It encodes CASSYRGEFTDTQYF.

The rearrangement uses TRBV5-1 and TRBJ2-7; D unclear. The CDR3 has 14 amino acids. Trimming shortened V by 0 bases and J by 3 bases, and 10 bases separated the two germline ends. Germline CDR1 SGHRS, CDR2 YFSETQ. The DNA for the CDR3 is TGCGCCAGCAGCTTGGGACCGATAAACTACGAGCAGTACTTC. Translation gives CASSLGPINYEQYF.

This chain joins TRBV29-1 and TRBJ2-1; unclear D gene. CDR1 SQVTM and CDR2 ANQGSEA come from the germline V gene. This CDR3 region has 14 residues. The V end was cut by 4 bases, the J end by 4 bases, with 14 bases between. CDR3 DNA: TGCAGCGTTGCCGTTAGACTCCCTTACAATGAGCAGTTCTTC. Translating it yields CSVAVRLPYNEQFF.

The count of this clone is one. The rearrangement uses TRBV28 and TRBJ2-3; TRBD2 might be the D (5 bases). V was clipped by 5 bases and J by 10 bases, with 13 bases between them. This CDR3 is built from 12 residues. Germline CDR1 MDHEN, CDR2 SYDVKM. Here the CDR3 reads CASSNERFAQYF. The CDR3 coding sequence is TGTGCCAGCAGTAACGAGCGGTTTGCGCAGTATTTT.

Written as DNA, the CDR3 is TGTGCCAGCAGCTTAAATGACTATGGCTACACCTTC. This encodes CASSLNDYGYTF. The chain combines TRBV7-6 with TRBJ1-2; D is ambiguous. Germline V gene data show CDR1 as SGHVS and CDR2 as FNYEAQ. V was trimmed by 2 bases and J by 3 bases, leaving 4 bases between them. This CDR3 has 12 residues.

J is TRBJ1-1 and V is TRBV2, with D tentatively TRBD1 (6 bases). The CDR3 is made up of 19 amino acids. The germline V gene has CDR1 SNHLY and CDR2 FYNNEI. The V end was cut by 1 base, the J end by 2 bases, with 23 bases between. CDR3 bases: TGTGCCAGCAGTGAAGTTGTTCGGTTTGTTGGGACAACCAACACTGAAGCTTTCTTT. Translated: CASSEVVRFVGTTNTEAFF.

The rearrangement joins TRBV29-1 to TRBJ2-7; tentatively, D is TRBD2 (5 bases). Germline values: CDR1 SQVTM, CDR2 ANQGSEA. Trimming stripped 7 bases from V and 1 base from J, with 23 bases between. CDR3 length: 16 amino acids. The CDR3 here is CSATPPEAGPSYEQYF. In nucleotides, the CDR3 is TGCAGCGCTACCCCTCCGGAGGCAGGCCCGTCCTACGAGCAGTACTTC.

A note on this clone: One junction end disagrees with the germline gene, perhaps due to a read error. The CDR3 protein is CASSLPLWGARNAEAFF. The CDR3 DNA reads as TGTGCCAGCAGTTTACCGCTCTGGGGAGCACGGAACGCTGAAGCTTTCTTT. This chain connects TRBV28 to TRBJ1-1; D uncertain. This CDR3 has 17 amino acids. Germline V lookup: CDR1 MDHEN, CDR2 SYDVKM.

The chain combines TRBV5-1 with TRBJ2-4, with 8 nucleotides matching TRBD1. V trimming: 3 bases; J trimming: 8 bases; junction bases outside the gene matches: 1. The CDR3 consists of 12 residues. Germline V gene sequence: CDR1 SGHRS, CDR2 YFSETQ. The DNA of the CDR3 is TGCGCCAGCAGCTACAGGGGGGACATTCAGTACTTC. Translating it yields CASSYRGDIQYF. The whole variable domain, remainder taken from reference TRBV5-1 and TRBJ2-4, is KAGVTQTPRYLIKTRGQQVTLSCSPISGHRSVSWYQQTPGQGLQFLFEYFSETQRNKGNFPGRFSGRQFSNSRSEMNVSTLELGDSALYLCASSYRGDIQYFGAGTRLSVL.